These 16 T cell receptor beta chains were all obtained from the same sample, sequenced in a study of vaccination and CD4 T cells after COVID-19. TCRdb fed the PCR reads into MiXCR, producing one record per CDR3 protein. Seen here are about 22,000 distinct CDR3 sequences, roughly 56% observed once, and the top ten hold just under 1%. Sequenced here: CD4+ T cells from blood, sampled before SARS-CoV-2 vaccination. Receptors originate from a human donor who had recovered from COVID-19.

This clonotype was observed a few times. This chain links TRBV19 with TRBJ1-2; no clear D. V lost 3 bases, J lost 2 bases, and 10 bases lay in between. This CDR3 region has 14 residues. The germline V gene encodes CDR1 LNHDA and CDR2 SQIVND (reference sequence). CDR3 nucleotides: TGTGCCAGTAGTATCACCGCAGGCAACTATGGCTACACCTTC. Translated, it gives CASSITAGNYGYTF.

This clonotype was seen a single time. This sequence joins TRBV2 and TRBJ2-7; D may be TRBD1 (6 bases). Germline loops: CDR1 SNHLY, CDR2 FYNNEI. The CDR3 runs 12 residues. Trimming cost V 11 bases and J 0 bases, with 11 bases left between them. CDR3 nucleotides: TGTGCCGTCCGGGACAACTCCTACGAGCAGTACTTC. Its protein is CAVRDNSYEQYF.

This sequence joins TRBV27 and TRBJ2-7, with D tentatively TRBD2 (5 bases). V was pared by 2 bases and J by 3 bases, with 17 bases between. There are 16 residues in the CDR3. Germline V lookup: CDR1 MNHEY, CDR2 SMNVEV (reference sequence). CDR3 in DNA: TGTGCCAGCAGTTTAAACAGCGGAGCCCCTCTCTACGAGCAGTACTTC. The encoded protein is CASSLNSGAPLYEQYF.

V is TRBV20-1 and J is TRBJ1-6; D not certain. CDR3 length: 12 residues. Germline lookup yields CDR1 DFQATT and CDR2 SNEGSKA (reference sequence). V was cut by 2 bases and J by 11 bases, with 10 bases left in between. This CDR3 reads CSARFTKAPLHF. In DNA form, the CDR3 reads TGCAGTGCTAGATTTACGAAAGCACCCCTCCACTTT.

This clonotype was seen a few times. The chain has TRBV5-1 and TRBJ1-1, with 8 nucleotides matching TRBD1. Germline V gene lookup returns CDR1 SGHRS and CDR2 YFSETQ. The CDR3 is 15 amino acids. Germline trimming cut 4 bases from V and 4 bases from J; bases unmatched to any gene: 9. The CDR3 bases are TGCGCCAGCAGCGGATCGACAGGGGATGGCACTGAAGCTTTCTTT. It encodes CASSGSTGDGTEAFF.

This rearrangement joins TRBV4-1 to TRBJ1-2, with D possibly being TRBD1 (5 bases). Germline assignment: CDR1 MGHRA and CDR2 YSYEKL. Trimming stripped 4 bases from V and 3 bases from J, with 15 bases between. The length of the CDR3 is 15 residues. The CDR3 DNA reads as TGCGCCAGCAGCCCCAGGGAAGGGGACCACTATGGCTACACCTTC. This sequence encodes CASSPREGDHYGYTF.

Within the sample, this clonotype is medium-sized (0.01 to 0.1%). The chain is built from TRBV20-1 and TRBJ2-2, with D hard to call. This CDR3 is built from 12 residues. Trimming left V 5 bases short and J 0 bases short, with 4 bases between. The germline gives CDR1 DFQATT, CDR2 SNEGSKA (reference sequence). The CDR3 DNA follows: TGCAGTGCTGCTACGAACACCGGGGAGCTGTTTTTT. Translated, it gives CSAATNTGELFF.

This clonotype has just a few counts. This chain connects TRBV2 to TRBJ1-2, with a weak D call TRBD1 (6 bases). CDR1 is SNHLY, CDR2 FYNNEI, per germline. V lost 10 bases and J 3 bases, leaving 18 bases between the germline ends. The CDR3 totals 14 residues. The CDR3 coding sequence is TGTGCCACTGACAATAAGGGGGGGTACTATGGCTACACCTTC. Amino acid sequence: CATDNKGGYYGYTF. Based on the CDR3 plus reference TRBV2 and TRBJ1-2, the full variable domain is EPEVTQTPSHQVTQMGQEVILRCVPISNHLYFYWYRQILGQKVEFLVSFYNNEISEKSEIFDDQFSVERPDGSNFTLKIRSTKLEDSAMYFCATDNKGGYYGYTFGSGTRLTVV.

This clonotype was detected a few times. The gene calls are TRBV19 and TRBJ2-5; D not resolved. Trimming shortened V by 3 bases and J by 5 bases, and 10 bases separated the two germline ends. CDR1 LNHDA and CDR2 SQIVND come from the germline V gene (reference sequence). This CDR3 spans 13 amino acids. CDR3 sequence: CASSMVRSETQYF. For the CDR3, the DNA is TGTGCCAGTAGTATGGTAAGGTCGGAGACCCAGTACTTC. Together with reference TRBV19 and TRBJ2-5, the CDR3 gives the full variable domain: DGGITQSPKYLFRKEGQNVTLSCEQNLNHDAMYWYRQDPGQGLRLIYYSQIVNDFQKGDIAEGYSVSREKKESFPLTVTSAQKNPTAFYLCASSMVRSETQYFGPGTRLLVL.

The gene calls are TRBV20-1 and TRBJ2-2; D is possibly TRBD2 (6 bases). Germline CDR1 is DFQATT and CDR2 is SNEGSKA (reference sequence). V gave up 1 base and J gave up 4 bases, with 13 bases separating them. The CDR3 contains 15 residues. The CDR3 spells CSARVLGRSTGELFF. The DNA of the CDR3 is TGCAGTGCTAGAGTCCTAGGGAGGAGCACCGGGGAGCTGTTTTTT.

The genes are TRBV7-2 and TRBJ2-3, with D uncertain. Germline-derived CDR1 and CDR2 are SGHTA and FQGNSA. The ends were cut back, 2 bases at V and 4 bases at J, with 7 bases in the middle. The length of the CDR3 is 13 residues. DNA for the CDR3: TGTGCCAGCAGCTTAACGGGCTCAGATACGCAGTATTTT. Translated: CASSLTGSDTQYF.

The chain carries TRBV6-1 and TRBJ2-3, with D unresolved. CDR3 length: 14 residues. Trimming took off 0 bases at V and 7 bases at J, with 11 bases between the two ends. Germline V gene data show CDR1 as MNHNS and CDR2 as SASEGT. CDR3 nucleotide sequence: TGTGCCAGCAGTGAAGCGATGAGCACCCATACGCAGTATTTT. Translated: CASSEAMSTHTQYF.

The chain combines TRBV20-1 with TRBJ2-5; no firm D call. Germline values: CDR1 DFQATT, CDR2 SNEGSKA (reference sequence). The CDR3 sequence is 13 residues long. Trimming pared 1 base from V and 7 bases from J, leaving 13 bases between. CDR3 sequence reads: CSARVIAVVTQYF. Here the CDR3 DNA reads TGCAGTGCTAGAGTCATAGCCGTTGTGACCCAGTACTTC.

With respect to this clonotype: One junction end does not reproduce the germline sequence, and a read error may be involved. The V call is TRBV7-6, the J call TRBJ1-3; D call uncertain. The germline CDR1 and CDR2 sequences are SGHVS and FNYEAQ. This CDR3 spans 15 amino acids. The CDR3 loop is CASSSPWVPGNTIYF. The CDR3 DNA reads as TGTGCCAGCAGCTCCCCCTGGGTACCTGGAAACACTATATATTTT.

CDR3 amino acids: CASRPRDVSYEQYF. In nucleotides, the CDR3 is TGTGCCAGCAGACCCCGGGACGTCTCCTACGAGCAGTACTTC. The rearrangement uses TRBV6-1 and TRBJ2-7; D might be TRBD1 or TRBD2, each matching 5 bases. The CDR3 totals 14 residues. V lost 6 bases, J lost 0 bases, and 12 bases lay in between. The germline V gene encodes CDR1 MNHNS and CDR2 SASEGT.

This clonotype showed up just once. The chain joins TRBV20-1 to TRBJ2-1, with TRBD1 as a possible D gene (6 bases). CDR3 size: 13 residues. Trimming took 3 bases from V and 3 from J, leaving 9 bases between them. CDR1 is DFQATT and CDR2 is SNEGSKA in the germline V gene (reference sequence). The CDR3 region has the DNA TGCAGTGCTAGCCCGGACAGCTACAATGAGCAGTTCTTC. Translating gives CSASPDSYNEQFF.